This record concerns one TCR beta chain sequence. Repeated repertoire sampling spanned the course of chemoradiotherapy. This entry is derived from a study of chemoradiotherapy in HPV16-positive cancers. In germline, CDR1 is SGHTS, CDR2 YDEGEE. The ends were cut back, 1 base at V and 6 bases at J, with 5 bases in the middle. CDR3 size: 11 residues. Libraries were prepared by immunoSEQ multiplex PCR; TCRdb keeps only in-frame clonotypes and omits some of them. The sample comprises approximately 32,000 clones, 80% of which are singletons, and 3% to 4% rests with the top ten. This clonotype was obtained from a human donor with HPV-associated anogenital cancer. The chain has TRBV5-8 and TRBJ2-7, with D hard to call. The sequencing used blood, collected from a patient who underwent chemoradiotherapy. The CDR3 DNA reads TGTGCCAGCAGCTTGCTGAGCGAGCAGTACTTC. Its translation: CASSLLSEQYF.